This T cell receptor (beta chain) was sequenced in a study of T cell changes during pregnancy in multiple sclerosis. Assay used: immunoSEQ multiplex PCR; TCRdb lists only in-frame clones, some missing. The sample consists of about 120,000 clones, roughly 92% of them appearing once. This clone was detected only a few times. There are 15 residues in the CDR3. The specimen was peripheral blood, collected before pregnancy. This receptor was taken from a female donor with multiple sclerosis, enrolled in a pregnancy study. J is TRBJ2-2 and V is TRBV1; the table's D gene call, TRBD1, was not cross checked with the DNA. TRBV1 is assigned pseudogene status. Written as DNA, the CDR3 is TGCACCAGCAGCCAAGGACAGGGAAACACCGGGGAGCTGTTTTTT. This translates into CTSSQGQGNTGELFF.